This TCR beta chain was captured by sequencing in a study of blood T cell repertoires in COVID-19. The overall study: Italy, Spain and the United States were the sources of the convalescent and acute COVID-19 samples. Sources were T cells, B-cell-depleted T cells, or PBMCs; the material itself was cDNA or gDNA.

Per the germline V gene, CDR1 is SNHLY and CDR2 is FYNNEI. V lost 2 bases and J lost 4, with 16 bases in between. The CDR3 is made up of 16 amino acids. Methods used by the authors: Reference gene primers were amplified, and this amplification served to estimate nucleated cell counts. Clones were sequenced by immunoSEQ multiplex PCR, and TCRdb holds only the in-frame ones, with some missing. V and J calls and clone size are copied from that table; D and trimming were computed from the DNA. The sample shows 380,000 or so clones, around 90% of them seen only once. The sequenced sample consisted of peripheral blood. This chain joins TRBV2 and TRBJ2-3, with a tentative D call TRBD2 (7 bases). The receptor's source is a man aged 40-49 years with acute or convalescent COVID-19. CDR3 sequence reads: CASSERRGPRADTQYF. CDR3 DNA: TGTGCCAGCAGTGAAAGGCGGGGGCCGAGGGCAGATACGCAGTATTTT.